The 23 T cell receptor beta chains below all came from one sample that was sequenced in a study of T cell responses to AZD1222 COVID-19 vaccine. The method was immunoSEQ multiplex PCR; TCRdb's version includes in-frame clones alone and lacks a portion of them. The sample has about 180,000 clones, approximately 90% seen once. Sequenced material: peripheral blood, taken on day 0 of AZD1222 vaccination. The receptors stem from an adult in good health.

The chain is built from TRBV11-2 and TRBJ1-2; a possible D gene is TRBD1 (6 bases). Trimming left V 5 bases short and J 0 bases short, with 13 bases between. Germline V gives CDR1 SGHAT, CDR2 FQNNGV. This CDR3 is built from 15 residues. This CDR3 is CASSPDRFANYGYTF. The CDR3 nucleotides read TGTGCCAGCAGCCCAGACAGGTTTGCTAACTATGGCTACACCTTC. The full variable domain, in which reference TRBV11-2 and TRBJ1-2 provide the parts outside the CDR3, is EAGVAQSPRYKIIEKRQSVAFWCNPISGHATLYWYQQILGQGPKLLIQFQNNGVVDDSQLPKDRFSAERLKGVDSTLKIQPAKLEDSAVYLCASSPDRFANYGYTFGSGTRLTVV.

The J gene is TRBJ2-1, the V gene TRBV25-1; no definite D call. The germline gives CDR1 MGHDK, CDR2 SYGVNS. The CDR3 totals 11 residues. V was clipped by 3 bases and J by 7 bases, with 4 bases between them. The CDR3 protein is CASSEGNEQFF. Here the CDR3 DNA reads TGTGCCAGCAGTGAGGGGAATGAGCAGTTCTTC. Looking up the rest from reference TRBV25-1 and TRBJ2-1 gives the full variable domain: EADIYQTPRYLVIGTGKKITLECSQTMGHDKMYWYQQDPGMELHLIHYSYGVNSTEKGDLSSESTVSRIRTEHFPLTLESARPSHTSQYLCASSEGNEQFFGPGTRLTVL.

The rearrangement links TRBV6-6 to TRBJ2-7; 10 bases align to TRBD2. Germline V gene data show CDR1 as MNHNY and CDR2 as SVGAGI (reference sequence). CDR3 size: 16 residues. V trimming: 6 bases; J trimming: 5 bases; junction bases outside the gene matches: 13. As DNA, the CDR3 is TGTGCCAGCAGCCCCTTTCTAGCGGGAGTTGGGCACGAGCAGTACTTC. Protein: CASSPFLAGVGHEQYF.

This chain joins TRBV9 and TRBJ2-1, with D perhaps TRBD1 or TRBD2 (5 bases each). V was clipped by 3 bases and J by 6 bases, with 16 bases between them. The CDR3 extends over 15 amino acids. The V gene's germline CDR1 is SGDLS and CDR2 YYNGEE. DNA of the CDR3: TGTGCCAGCAGCGCGGGGCTACCCCTTTTCAATGAGCAGTTCTTC. Translated, it gives CASSAGLPLFNEQFF.

CDR3 in DNA: TGCGCCAGCAGCTTGGACGTCTATGAGCAGTTCTTC. It codes for CASSLDVYEQFF. The chain carries TRBV10-2 and TRBJ2-1, with D unclear. The CDR3 is made up of 12 amino acids. V dropped 6 bases and J dropped 8 bases, with 11 bases sitting between them. CDR1 and CDR2 from the germline V gene are WSHSY and SAAADI.

J is TRBJ2-1 and V is TRBV30; 12 positions agree with TRBD2. Germline trimming cut 3 bases from V and 8 bases from J; bases unmatched to any gene: 11. The germline gives CDR1 GTSNPN, CDR2 SVGIG (reference sequence). This CDR3 is built from 16 residues. DNA of the CDR3: TGTGCCTGGAGGGCTAGCGGGAGGGCCTTTATCGATGAGCAGTTCTTC. It codes for CAWRASGRAFIDEQFF. The entire variable domain, with the rest obtained from reference TRBV30 and TRBJ2-1, is as follows: SQTIHQWPATLVQPVGSPLSLECTVEGTSNPNLYWYRQAAGRGLQLLFYSVGIGQISSEVPQNLSASRPQDRQFILSSKKLLLSDSGFYLCAWRASGRAFIDEQFFGPGTRLTVL.

The chain links TRBV19 to TRBJ1-2, with 7 bases identical to TRBD1. This CDR3 region has 15 residues. CDR1 is LNHDA and CDR2 is SQIVND in the germline V gene (reference sequence). The V and J ends lost 3 bases and 2 bases, in that order; junction bases with no gene match: 6. Written as DNA, the CDR3 is TGTGCCAGTAGTATCGAAGGGGGCTTGAACTATGGCTACACCTTC. It is translated as CASSIEGGLNYGYTF.

The rearrangement joins TRBV4-2 to TRBJ2-2, with unresolved D. Trimming pared 0 bases from V and 6 bases from J, leaving 8 bases between. Germline V gene sequence: CDR1 LGHNA, CDR2 YNFKEQ. The CDR3 is made up of 14 amino acids. DNA of the CDR3: TGTGCCAGCAGCCAAGAACGAGCATCCGGGGAGCTGTTTTTT. Its translation is CASSQERASGELFF.

The chain joins TRBV4-1 to TRBJ2-3; D could derive from TRBD1 or TRBD2 (6 bases each). Deletions cut 0 bases from V and 9 bases from J, with 10 bases between. CDR1 is MGHRA, CDR2 YSYEKL, per germline. CDR3 size: 13 residues. The CDR3, as DNA: TGCGCCAGCAGCCAAGATAAGGGGGGAACGCAGTATTTT. Residues: CASSQDKGGTQYF.

This clone showed up just a few times. The rearrangement uses TRBV6-5 and TRBJ1-3; D may be TRBD1 (6 bases). The germline V gene encodes CDR1 MNHEY and CDR2 SVGAGI. V lost 8 bases, J lost 0 bases, and 11 bases lay in between. CDR3 length equals 14 residues. CDR3 in amino acids: CASLGQFSGNTIYF. DNA for the CDR3: TGTGCCAGCCTTGGACAGTTCTCTGGAAACACCATATATTTT.

This clone occurred a few times. The V call is TRBV12-5, the J call TRBJ2-7; D is possibly TRBD2 (5 bases). The V and J ends lost 9 bases and 2 bases respectively, with 14 bases between them. There are 13 residues in the CDR3. The germline V gene has CDR1 LGHNT and CDR2 FRNRAP. This CDR3 reads CARWRVHAYEQYF. In DNA, the CDR3 is TGTGCTAGATGGCGGGTCCACGCCTACGAGCAGTACTTC.

V gene TRBV7-2 combines with J gene TRBJ2-7; D uncertain. Trimming removed 5 bases at V and 4 bases at J, with 6 bases between. This CDR3 spans 11 amino acids. Germline CDR1 and CDR2: SGHTA and FQGNSA. The CDR3 loop is CASSPGYEQYF. In DNA form, the CDR3 reads TGTGCCAGCAGCCCCGGTTACGAGCAGTACTTC.

V usage is TRBV3-1 (or the pseudogene TRBV3-2) and J usage is TRBJ2-2; D is ambiguous. The CDR3 consists of 16 residues. V was cut by 1 base and J by 3 bases, with 12 bases left in between. CDR1 and CDR2 from the germline V gene are LGHDT and YNNKEL (reference sequence). In nucleotides, the CDR3 is TGTGCCAGCAGCCAAGGGTTACTATCATACACCGGGGAGCTGTTTTTT. This encodes CASSQGLLSYTGELFF.

This clone was seen just once. V usage is TRBV21-1 and J usage is TRBJ2-1; TRBD2 reflects the table's D call only, with no check against the DNA. TRBV21-1 is a recognized pseudogene. This CDR3 comprises 15 residues. CDR3 DNA: TGTGCCAGCAGCCCCCGGGGGGAACTCTACAATGAGCAGTTCTTC. The encoded protein is CASSPRGELYNEQFF.

The gene calls are TRBV19 and TRBJ1-2, with D perhaps matching TRBD1 (6 bases). Germline lookup yields CDR1 LNHDA and CDR2 SQIVND (reference sequence). Trimming removed 6 bases at V and 4 bases at J, with 15 bases between. The CDR3 length is 14 residues. CDR3 region: CASRFGGAPYGYTF. The DNA of the CDR3 is TGTGCCAGTAGGTTTGGGGGCGCACCCTATGGCTACACCTTC. The variable domain in full, with the rest retrieved from reference TRBV19 and TRBJ1-2, is DGGITQSPKYLFRKEGQNVTLSCEQNLNHDAMYWYRQDPGQGLRLIYYSQIVNDFQKGDIAEGYSVSREKKESFPLTVTSAQKNPTAFYLCASRFGGAPYGYTFGSGTRLTVV.

V is TRBV19 and J is TRBJ2-4, with 11 bases aligning to TRBD1. Germline V gene data show CDR1 as LNHDA and CDR2 as SQIVND (reference sequence). V lost 4 bases and J lost 0; bases outside the gene matches: 2. The CDR3 is 16 residues long. The CDR3 protein is CASSTGTGGAKNIQYF. The CDR3 DNA follows: TGTGCCAGTAGTACCGGGACAGGGGGAGCCAAAAACATTCAGTACTTC.

The rearrangement joins TRBV6-5 to TRBJ1-6, with D possibly being TRBD1 (5 bases). The CDR3 length is 13 residues. In germline, CDR1 is MNHEY, CDR2 SVGAGI. Trimming shortened V by 10 bases and J by 5 bases, and 12 bases separated the two germline ends. DNA of the CDR3: TGTGCCACATCTTTGGGGGATAATTCACCCCTCCACTTT. It encodes CATSLGDNSPLHF.

The chain is built from TRBV12-3 or TRBV12-4 and TRBJ2-3; no firm D call. The V gene lost 6 bases and the J gene lost 0 bases, with 7 bases spanning the gap. CDR3 size: 13 residues. CDR3 DNA: TGTGCCAGCAGGTACGGAAGCACAGATACGCAGTATTTT. It yields the protein CASRYGSTDTQYF.

The chain uses TRBV12-1 and TRBJ2-1. TRBV12-1 represents a pseudogene. The CDR3 sequence is 14 residues long. CDR3: CASSARVAYNEQFF. The CDR3 DNA sequence: TGTGCCAGCAGCGCCCGTGTGGCCTACAATGAGCAGTTCTTC.

Comment on this clone: Distinct nucleotide sequences in the sample also encode this CDR3. The chain combines TRBV2 with TRBJ1-5; tentatively, D is TRBD1 (5 bases). CDR1 is SNHLY, CDR2 FYNNEI, per germline. Trimming removed 3 bases at V and 0 bases at J, with 12 bases between. The CDR3 spans 16 residues. CDR3 sequence reads: CASSEGGRRSNQPQHF. The CDR3 DNA reads as TGTGCCAGCAGTGAGGGGGGGAGGCGTAGCAATCAGCCCCAGCATTTT.

The V and J genes are TRBV12-3 or TRBV12-4 and TRBJ2-7; TRBD1 matches at 7 bases. The CDR3 is made up of 13 amino acids. J was trimmed by 3 bases and V by 7 bases; bases with no gene match: 6. The CDR3 sequence: CASTRGTVYEQYF. Here the CDR3 DNA reads TGTGCCAGCACTAGGGGGACAGTCTACGAGCAGTACTTC.

V gene TRBV30 combines with J gene TRBJ2-5; 9 positions match TRBD2. Trimming at V came to 0 bases and at J to 1 base, leaving 3 bases not matched to a gene. CDR3 size: 15 residues. Per germline, CDR1 GTSNPN and CDR2 SVGIG (reference sequence). CDR3 in amino acids: CAWSVGGRAQETQYF. DNA of the CDR3: TGTGCCTGGAGTGTTGGCGGGAGGGCCCAAGAGACCCAGTACTTC.

The count of this clone is one. The chain couples TRBV4-1 to TRBJ2-3; TRBD2 agrees at 7 bases. Germline CDR1 is MGHRA and CDR2 is YSYEKL. V shed 3 bases and J 6 bases; nucleotides not matched to a gene: 12. CDR3 length: 16 residues. The DNA of the CDR3 is TGCGCCAGCAGCCAGGGAGGGAGGGTTAGGAGGGATACGCAGTATTTT. Translating gives CASSQGGRVRRDTQYF.